The following is a TCR beta chain sequence with its context. Antigen: not known. The data originate from a study of cytomegalovirus exposure and HLA in healthy donors. Whole-study results and caveats: A list of 150 to 200 TCR beta chains associated with cytomegalovirus was given. DRB1 showed the most TCR associations and HLA-C the fewest in a later analysis, as rates varied by HLA locus. It was reported in a later analysis that an Asian-associated ancestry cluster showed fewer N-insertions than the roughly 670-donor mean.

V was cut by 6 bases and J by 9 bases, with 19 bases left in between. The CDR3 is made up of 14 amino acids. Germline V lookup: CDR1 SGHRS, CDR2 YFSETQ. Use of 60 Vbeta and 13 Jbeta primers characterized the PCR. Sequencing was performed with immunoSEQ multiplex PCR; in TCRdb, only in-frame clones are kept and a portion is missing. Of about 120,000 clones listed, around 88% are singletons. This clonotype was sampled from a man between 40 and 49 years old in good health and CMV-seronegative. The sample consisted of PBMCs. The rearrangement joins TRBV5-1 to TRBJ2-1; D is perhaps TRBD1 (6 bases). CDR3 sequence reads: CASKFGTPEGEQFF. CDR3 nucleotides: TGCGCCAGCAAATTCGGGACACCCGAGGGTGAGCAGTTCTTC. Combining the CDR3 with reference TRBV5-1 and TRBJ2-1 gives the whole variable domain KAGVTQTPRYLIKTRGQQVTLSCSPISGHRSVSWYQQTPGQGLQFLFEYFSETQRNKGNFPGRFSGRQFSNSRSEMNVSTLELGDSALYLCASKFGTPEGEQFFGPGTRLTVL.